The 24 T cell receptor beta chains in this list originate from one sample, sequenced in a study of T cells in Graves' hyperthyroidism and ophthalmopathy (dated by TCRdb to the late 2010s). Library preparation used multiplex PCR. The sample was run on an Illumina HiSeq 2000. The TCR beta CDR3 regions were amplified from the RNA transcripts. For the first round of RT-PCR on the TCR CDR3, the HTBI primer set was used together with the Qiagen OneStep RT-PCR kit. Using fastp trimming at Q25 and MiXCR clonotype assembly, TCRdb reanalyzed the public sequencing data and kept in-frame beta chains. CDR3 protein sequences are deduplicated, and each keeps its most common genes and DNA. The sample table records approximately 370,000 distinct CDR3 sequences; 17% of these occur just once. The top ten clones comprise approximately 30% of the sample. The source material was blood. These receptors all come from a woman younger than 45 with Graves' hyperthyroidism that later progressed to Graves' ophthalmopathy.

Many counts were recorded for this clonotype. The V gene is TRBV28, the J gene TRBJ2-7; no firm D call. The CDR3 covers 10 residues. Germline CDR1 reads MDHEN; CDR2 reads SYDVKM. V was cut by 8 bases and J by 3 bases, with 5 bases left in between. This CDR3 is CASSNYEQYF. CDR3 coding DNA: TGTGCCAGCTCGAACTACGAGCAGTACTTC.

Worth noting for this clonotype: One junction end disagrees with the germline gene, perhaps due to a read error. The CDR3 nucleotides are TGTGCCAGCAGCTTGGGGACAGGGGATGGCTACATCTTC. Translating gives CASSLGTGDGYIF. The chain has TRBV5-5 and TRBJ1-2, with 9 bases that match TRBD1. CDR1 SGHKS and CDR2 YYEKEE come from the germline V gene (reference sequence). The CDR3 is made up of 13 amino acids.

V and J are TRBV12-3 or TRBV12-4 and TRBJ1-2, with a weak D call TRBD1 (5 bases). The CDR3 length is 12 residues. V was shortened by 6 bases and J by 7 bases, with 12 bases between the two germline ends. CDR3 loop: CASSFPTAGYTF. The CDR3 bases are TGTGCCAGCAGCTTCCCGACAGCTGGCTACACCTTC.

This clonotype was observed at least ten times. The chain is built from TRBV12-3 or TRBV12-4 and TRBJ2-5, with D unresolved. V was trimmed by 5 bases and J by 5 bases, leaving 12 bases between them. The CDR3 extends over 13 amino acids. The CDR3 DNA is TGTGCCAGCAGTACAACCTGGGCGGAGACCCAGTACTTC. Its translation: CASSTTWAETQYF.

Notes on this clonotype: A read error may account for a junction end that differs from germline. The chain combines TRBV30 with TRBJ2-2; TRBD2 matches 7 bases. This CDR3 comprises 14 residues. CDR1 and CDR2 from the germline V gene are GTSNPN and SVGIG (reference sequence). The CDR3 loop is CTWSAGEGTGELFF. In DNA, the CDR3 is TGTACCTGGTCGGCGGGAGAGGGCACCGGGGAGCTGTTTTTT.

The rearrangement uses TRBV2 and TRBJ1-2; 9 bases align to TRBD1. Germline assignment: CDR1 SNHLY and CDR2 FYNNEI. V lost 6 bases and J lost 7; bases outside the gene matches: 6. The CDR3 has 13 residues. The CDR3 DNA is TGTGCCAGCAGGGACAGGGGAGGAGTTGGCTACACCTTC. It translates to CASRDRGGVGYTF. Full variable domain (remainder filled in from reference TRBV2 and TRBJ1-2): EPEVTQTPSHQVTQMGQEVILRCVPISNHLYFYWYRQILGQKVEFLVSFYNNEISEKSEIFDDQFSVERPDGSNFTLKIRSTKLEDSAMYFCASRDRGGVGYTFGSGTRLTVV.

The table lists this clonotype with many counts. The genes are TRBV7-2 and TRBJ2-7; 8 bases line up with TRBD1. CDR1 is SGHTA, CDR2 FQGNSA, per germline. The J segment lost 4 bases and the V segment lost 4 bases, leaving 6 bases of the junction unmatched. The CDR3 runs to 14 residues. The CDR3 loop reads CASSSTGAIYEQYF. CDR3 bases: TGTGCCAGCAGCTCGACAGGGGCGATATACGAGCAGTACTTC.

In its sample, this clonotype was seen a few times. J is TRBJ1-4 and V is TRBV7-2; weak D call: TRBD1 (6 bases). The CDR3 covers 18 residues. Trimming removed 1 base at V and 0 bases at J, with 15 bases between. Germline loops: CDR1 SGHTA, CDR2 FQGNSA. The DNA of the CDR3 is TGTGCCAGCAGCTTAGTGGGGGCGGGGCCGACAACTAATGAAAAACTGTTTTTT. This translates into CASSLVGAGPTTNEKLFF.

The table lists this clonotype with many counts. The CDR3 DNA reads as TGTGCCTGGACCCTAGACAGGGACTATGGCTACACCTTC. It yields the protein CAWTLDRDYGYTF. The chain couples TRBV30 to TRBJ1-2; 7 bases match TRBD1. The CDR3 sequence is 13 residues long. The V gene's germline CDR1 is GTSNPN and CDR2 SVGIG (reference sequence). V was clipped by 4 bases and J by 3 bases; unmatched bases: 5.

This chain links TRBV29-1 with TRBJ2-7, with D perhaps TRBD1 (7 bases). V gave up 7 bases and J gave up 6 bases, with 22 bases separating them. CDR3 size: 14 residues. Germline values: CDR1 SQVTM, CDR2 ANQGSEA. CDR3 region: CSGGTAELSGEQYF. As DNA, the CDR3 is TGCAGCGGCGGGACAGCAGAATTGTCGGGCGAGCAGTACTTC.

This clonotype was detected ten times or more. The V call is TRBV11-1, the J call TRBJ2-5; unclear D gene. CDR3 length equals 15 residues. The V end lost 2 bases, the J end lost 2 bases, and 12 bases lay between the germline ends. The germline gives CDR1 SGHAT, CDR2 FQDESV (reference sequence). The CDR3 coding sequence is TGTGCCAGCAGCTTACGGCAGTCAACACAAGAGACCCAGTACTTC. This translates into CASSLRQSTQETQYF.

The V gene is TRBV27, the J gene TRBJ1-1, with 9 nucleotides matching TRBD1. Germline CDR1 and CDR2: MNHEY and SMNVEV (reference sequence). This CDR3 is built from 15 residues. J was trimmed by 11 bases and V by 1 base; bases with no gene match: 11. The CDR3 DNA is TGTGCCAGCAGTTTATTCCTGCCGGGACAGGGACGGGCTTTCTTT. It encodes CASSLFLPGQGRAFF.

This clonotype was picked up many times. The chain couples TRBV6-1 to TRBJ2-1; 14 nucleotides line up with TRBD2. Germline CDR1 MNHNS, CDR2 SASEGT. CDR3 length: 16 residues. With 6 bases clipped from V and 7 bases from J, the junction kept 8 bases outside the gene matches. CDR3 sequence (DNA): TGTGCCAGCAGCCCCGGACTAGCGGGAGGAGGGAATGAGCAGTTCTTC. Translated, it gives CASSPGLAGGGNEQFF.

Many counts were recorded for this clonotype. J is TRBJ2-1 and V is TRBV30, with a weak D call TRBD2 (6 bases). CDR3 length: 15 residues. Looked up from germline, CDR1 is GTSNPN and CDR2 is SVGIG (reference sequence). V was pared by 4 bases and J by 3 bases, with 16 bases between. CDR3 coding DNA: TGTGCCTGGACCCCGGGACTGGAAGTCTACAATGAGCAGTTCTTC. This gives the protein CAWTPGLEVYNEQFF.

This clonotype was seen ten or more times. The chain links TRBV12-3 or TRBV12-4 to TRBJ1-2, with 8 bases fitting TRBD1. Losses at the gene ends were 5 bases for V and 4 bases for J; bases not matched to a gene: 6. CDR3 length: 14 residues. The CDR3 DNA follows: TGTGCCAGCAGTATTGAGGACAGGGTCTATGGCTACACCTTC. Its protein is CASSIEDRVYGYTF.

This clonotype appeared many times. J is TRBJ2-7 and V is TRBV12-3 or TRBV12-4, with D perhaps given as TRBD1 or TRBD2 (5 bases each). V lost 3 bases to trimming and J lost 6 bases, with 12 bases between them. The CDR3 runs to 13 residues. CDR3: CASSFVGTLEQYF. CDR3 DNA sequence: TGTGCCAGCAGTTTCGTAGGGACCCTCGAGCAGTACTTC.

The sample holds many counts of this clonotype. V and J are TRBV28 and TRBJ2-2; D assignment may be TRBD1 or TRBD2 (7 bases each). V lost 6 bases, J lost 3 bases, and 17 bases lay in between. Per germline, CDR1 MDHEN and CDR2 SYDVKM. This CDR3 spans 16 amino acids. CDR3 region: CASSPAPGGDTGELFF. In DNA form, the CDR3 reads TGTGCCAGCAGCCCCGCCCCAGGGGGGGACACCGGGGAGCTGTTTTTT.

The chain has TRBV9 and TRBJ1-4; 10 bases agree with TRBD1. Germline V gene lookup returns CDR1 SGDLS and CDR2 YYNGEE. This CDR3 comprises 14 residues. Trimming removed 3 bases from V and 8 bases from J; junction bases left unmatched: 4. The DNA for the CDR3 is TGTGCCAGCAGCGGGGACAGGGGAGGGGAAAAACTGTTTTTT. Translation: CASSGDRGGEKLFF.

The chain is built from TRBV6-1 and TRBJ2-1; D is possibly TRBD2 (5 bases). Per germline, CDR1 MNHNS and CDR2 SASEGT. The CDR3 length is 13 residues. V was cut by 8 bases and J by 1 base, with 9 bases left in between. CDR3 sequence reads: CASARVSYNEQFF. CDR3 coding DNA: TGTGCCAGCGCGAGGGTTTCCTACAATGAGCAGTTCTTC.

This clonotype was picked up many times. The gene calls are TRBV7-9 and TRBJ2-1, with a weak D call TRBD2 (5 bases). The CDR3 has 16 amino acids. Germline-derived CDR1 and CDR2 are SEHNR and FQNEAQ (reference sequence). V was trimmed by 2 bases and J by 6 bases, leaving 17 bases between them. The CDR3, as DNA: TGTGCCAGCAGCTTAAGTTTTGGGCTCGAGGGCAATGAGCAGTTCTTC. It yields the protein CASSLSFGLEGNEQFF.

The table lists this clonotype with a few counts. The CDR3 DNA sequence: TGTGCCAGCAGTTACATGACAGGGATTGGAGAGCAGTACTTC. Amino acids: CASSYMTGIGEQYF. V and J are TRBV6-5 and TRBJ2-7; 7 bases are shared with TRBD1. The CDR3 length is 14 residues. From germline, CDR1 is MNHEY and CDR2 SVGAGI. Unmatched junction bases numbered 8, after V lost 2 bases and J lost 7 bases.

J is TRBJ1-4 and V is TRBV9; tentatively, D is TRBD1 (5 bases). V was trimmed by 1 base and J by 7 bases, leaving 14 bases between them. The CDR3 runs to 15 residues. Germline V gives CDR1 SGDLS, CDR2 YYNGEE. As DNA, the CDR3 is TGTGCCAGCAGCGTAAGAGCAGGGCTCAGTGAAAAACTGTTTTTT. Its translation is CASSVRAGLSEKLFF.

This clonotype was counted many times. This sequence joins TRBV12-3 or TRBV12-4 and TRBJ1-5, with TRBD1 as a possible D gene (6 bases). The CDR3 runs to 14 residues. V lost 2 bases to trimming and J lost 7 bases, with 12 bases between them. The CDR3, as DNA: TGTGCCAGCAGTTTACAGGCAGGGGAACAGCCCCAGCATTTT. The encoded protein is CASSLQAGEQPQHF.

In its sample, this clonotype was seen many times. The J gene is TRBJ1-1, the V gene TRBV20-1; D is unresolved. The CDR3 is 13 amino acids. Germline V gene data show CDR1 as DFQATT and CDR2 as SNEGSKA (reference sequence). Trimming took off 1 base at V and 2 bases at J, with 8 bases between the two ends. CDR3 sequence (DNA): TGCAGTGCTAGAGTGCCGGCCAACACTGAAGCTTTCTTT. Protein sequence: CSARVPANTEAFF.